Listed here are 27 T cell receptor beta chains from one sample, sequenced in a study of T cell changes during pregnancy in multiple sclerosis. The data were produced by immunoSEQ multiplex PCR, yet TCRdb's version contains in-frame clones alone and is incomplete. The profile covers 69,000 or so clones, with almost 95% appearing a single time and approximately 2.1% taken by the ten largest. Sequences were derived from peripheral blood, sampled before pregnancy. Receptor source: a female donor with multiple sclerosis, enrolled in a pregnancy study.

The CDR3 DNA sequence: TGTGCCAGCAGCACGGACTCCTGGATCACAGATACGCAGTATTTT. Translating it yields CASSTDSWITDTQYF. The chain uses TRBV7-9 and TRBJ2-3; D is perhaps TRBD2 (5 bases). The CDR3 is 15 amino acids. Trimming took off 5 bases at V and 2 bases at J, with 14 bases between the two ends. Germline values: CDR1 SEHNR, CDR2 FQNEAQ (reference sequence).

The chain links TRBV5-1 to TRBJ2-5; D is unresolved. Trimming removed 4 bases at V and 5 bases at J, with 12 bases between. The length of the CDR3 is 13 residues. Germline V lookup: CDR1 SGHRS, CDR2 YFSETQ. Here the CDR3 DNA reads TGCGCCAGCAGCCCCGGGTTCGGGGAGACCCAGTACTTC. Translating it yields CASSPGFGETQYF.

The CDR3 DNA reads TGTGCCAGCAGCCCCGACTATTACGAGCAGTACTTC. It encodes CASSPDYYEQYF. The chain has TRBV7-9 and TRBJ2-7, with D possibly matching TRBD2 (5 bases). CDR3 length equals 12 residues. Germline V gives CDR1 SEHNR, CDR2 FQNEAQ (reference sequence). V lost 5 bases and J 4 bases, leaving 9 bases between the germline ends.

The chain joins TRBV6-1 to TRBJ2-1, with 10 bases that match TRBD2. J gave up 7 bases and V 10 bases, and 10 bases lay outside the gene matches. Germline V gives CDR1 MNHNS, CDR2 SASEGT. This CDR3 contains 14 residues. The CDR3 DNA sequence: TGTGCCACCTTAGCGGGAGGTTTGTGGAATGAGCAGTTCTTC. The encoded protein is CATLAGGLWNEQFF.

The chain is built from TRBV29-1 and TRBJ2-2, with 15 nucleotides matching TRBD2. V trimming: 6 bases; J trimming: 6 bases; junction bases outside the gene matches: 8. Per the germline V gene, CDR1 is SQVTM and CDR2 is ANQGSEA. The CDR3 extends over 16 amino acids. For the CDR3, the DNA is TGCAGCGTATCCGGGACTAGCGGGAGGATCTCCGGGGAGCTGTTTTTT. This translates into CSVSGTSGRISGELFF.

The DNA of the CDR3 is TGTGCCAGCAGCTTGGTCCCTTTTAGCTCCTACAATGAGCAGTTCTTC. Protein: CASSLVPFSSYNEQFF. The rearrangement links TRBV7-2 to TRBJ2-1; D not resolved. V gave up 3 bases and J gave up 0 bases, with 12 bases separating them. The germline V gene encodes CDR1 SGHTA and CDR2 FQGNSA. The CDR3 runs to 16 residues.

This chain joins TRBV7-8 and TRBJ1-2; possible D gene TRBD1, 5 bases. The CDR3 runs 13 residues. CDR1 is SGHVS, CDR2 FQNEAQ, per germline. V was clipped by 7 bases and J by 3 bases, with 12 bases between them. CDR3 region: CASTQDIDYGYTF. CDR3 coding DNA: TGTGCCAGCACCCAGGACATAGACTATGGCTACACCTTC.

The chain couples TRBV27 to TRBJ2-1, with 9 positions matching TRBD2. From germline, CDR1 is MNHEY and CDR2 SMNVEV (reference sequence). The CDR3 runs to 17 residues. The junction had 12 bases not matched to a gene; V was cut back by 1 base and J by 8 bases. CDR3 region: CASSLLPGLAPGYEQFF. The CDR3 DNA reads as TGTGCCAGCAGTTTATTACCGGGACTAGCCCCAGGGTATGAGCAGTTCTTC.

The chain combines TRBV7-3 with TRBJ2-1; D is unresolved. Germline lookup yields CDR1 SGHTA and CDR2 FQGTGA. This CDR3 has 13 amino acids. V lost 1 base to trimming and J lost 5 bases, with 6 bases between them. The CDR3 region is CASSLMQDNEQFF. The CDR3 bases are TGTGCCAGCAGCTTAATGCAGGACAATGAGCAGTTCTTC.

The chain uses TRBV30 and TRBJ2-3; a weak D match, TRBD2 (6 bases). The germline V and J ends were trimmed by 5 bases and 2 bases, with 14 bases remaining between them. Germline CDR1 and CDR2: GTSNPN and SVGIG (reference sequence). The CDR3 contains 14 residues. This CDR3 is CAWGGLLNTDTQYF. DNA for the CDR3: TGTGCCTGGGGGGGACTGCTTAACACAGATACGCAGTATTTT.

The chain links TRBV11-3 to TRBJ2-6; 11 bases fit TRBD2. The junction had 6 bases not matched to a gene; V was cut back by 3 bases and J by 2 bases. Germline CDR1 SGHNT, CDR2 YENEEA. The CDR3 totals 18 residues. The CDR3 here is CASSLETSGSTGANVLTF. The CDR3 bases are TGTGCCAGCAGCTTGGAAACTAGCGGGAGCACTGGGGCCAACGTCCTGACTTTC.

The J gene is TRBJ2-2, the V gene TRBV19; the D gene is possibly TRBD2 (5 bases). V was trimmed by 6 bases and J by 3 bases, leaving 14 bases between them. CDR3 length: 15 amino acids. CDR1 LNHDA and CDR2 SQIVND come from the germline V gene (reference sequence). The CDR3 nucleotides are TGTGCCAGTAGGGGCGTTGGAGGTGACACCGGGGAGCTGTTTTTT. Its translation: CASRGVGGDTGELFF.

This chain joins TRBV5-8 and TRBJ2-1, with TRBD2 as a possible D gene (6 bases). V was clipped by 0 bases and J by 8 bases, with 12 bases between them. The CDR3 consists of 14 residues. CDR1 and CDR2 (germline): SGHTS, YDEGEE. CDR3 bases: TGTGCCAGCAGCTTGGGGGACTCTTTCTATGAGCAGTTCTTC. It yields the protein CASSLGDSFYEQFF.

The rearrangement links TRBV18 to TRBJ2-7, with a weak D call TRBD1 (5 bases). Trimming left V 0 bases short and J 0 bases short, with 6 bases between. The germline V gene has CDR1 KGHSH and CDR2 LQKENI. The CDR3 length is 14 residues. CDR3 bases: TGTGCCAGCTCACCACCGGGGCTCTCCTACGAGCAGTACTTC. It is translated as CASSPPGLSYEQYF.

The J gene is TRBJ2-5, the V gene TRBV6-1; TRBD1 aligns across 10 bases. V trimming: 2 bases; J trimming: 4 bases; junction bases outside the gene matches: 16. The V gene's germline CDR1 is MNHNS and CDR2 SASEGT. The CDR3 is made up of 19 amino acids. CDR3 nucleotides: TGTGCCAGCAGTGAACTAGGAGACAGGGGGCTCGGGGCCCGAGAGACCCAGTACTTC. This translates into CASSELGDRGLGARETQYF.

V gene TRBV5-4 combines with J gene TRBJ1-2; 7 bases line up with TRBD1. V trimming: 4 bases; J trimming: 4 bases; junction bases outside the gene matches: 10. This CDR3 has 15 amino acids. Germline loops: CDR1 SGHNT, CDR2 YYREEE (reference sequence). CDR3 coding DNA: TGTGCCAGCAGCGCACAGGGGCAGCTTCCCTATGGCTACACCTTC. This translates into CASSAQGQLPYGYTF.

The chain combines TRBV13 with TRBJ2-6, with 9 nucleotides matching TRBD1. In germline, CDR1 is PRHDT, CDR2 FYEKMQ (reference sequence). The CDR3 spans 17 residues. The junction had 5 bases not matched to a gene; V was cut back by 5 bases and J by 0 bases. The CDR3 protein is CASSPTTGGSGANVLTF. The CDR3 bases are TGTGCCAGCAGCCCAACGACAGGGGGCTCTGGGGCCAACGTCCTGACTTTC.

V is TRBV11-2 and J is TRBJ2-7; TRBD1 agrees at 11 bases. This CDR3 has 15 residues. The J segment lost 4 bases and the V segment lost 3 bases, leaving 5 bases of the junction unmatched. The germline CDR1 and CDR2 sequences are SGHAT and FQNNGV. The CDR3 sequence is CASSLAGTGGYEQYF. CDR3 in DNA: TGTGCCAGCAGCTTGGCCGGGACAGGGGGGTACGAGCAGTACTTC. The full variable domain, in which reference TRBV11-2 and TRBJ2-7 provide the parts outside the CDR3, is EAGVAQSPRYKIIEKRQSVAFWCNPISGHATLYWYQQILGQGPKLLIQFQNNGVVDDSQLPKDRFSAERLKGVDSTLKIQPAKLEDSAVYLCASSLAGTGGYEQYFGPGTRLTVT.

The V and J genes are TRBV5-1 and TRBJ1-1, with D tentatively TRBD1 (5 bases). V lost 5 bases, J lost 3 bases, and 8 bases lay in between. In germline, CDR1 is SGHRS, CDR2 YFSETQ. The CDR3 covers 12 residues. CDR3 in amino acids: CASRQGYTEAFF. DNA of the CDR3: TGCGCCAGCAGGCAGGGTTACACTGAAGCTTTCTTT.

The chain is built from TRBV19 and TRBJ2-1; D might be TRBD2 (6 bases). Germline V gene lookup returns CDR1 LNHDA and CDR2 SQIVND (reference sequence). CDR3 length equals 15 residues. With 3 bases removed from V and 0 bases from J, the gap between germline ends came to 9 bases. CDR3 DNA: TGTGCCAGTAGTATTGCTAGCGTCTCCTACAATGAGCAGTTCTTC. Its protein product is CASSIASVSYNEQFF. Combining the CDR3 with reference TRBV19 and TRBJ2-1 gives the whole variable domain DGGITQSPKYLFRKEGQNVTLSCEQNLNHDAMYWYRQDPGQGLRLIYYSQIVNDFQKGDIAEGYSVSREKKESFPLTVTSAQKNPTAFYLCASSIASVSYNEQFFGPGTRLTVL.

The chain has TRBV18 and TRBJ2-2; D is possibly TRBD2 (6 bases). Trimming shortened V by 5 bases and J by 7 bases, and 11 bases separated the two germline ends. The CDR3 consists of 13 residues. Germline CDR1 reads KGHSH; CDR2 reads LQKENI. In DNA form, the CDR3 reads TGTGCCAGCTCATCGCAAGCGGGCGGGGAGCTGTTTTTT. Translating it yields CASSSQAGGELFF.

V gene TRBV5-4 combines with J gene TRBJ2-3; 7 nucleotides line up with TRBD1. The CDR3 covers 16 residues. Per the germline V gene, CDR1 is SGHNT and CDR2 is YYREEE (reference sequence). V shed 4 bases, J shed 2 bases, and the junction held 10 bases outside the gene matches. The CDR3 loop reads CASSIPRQGATDTQYF. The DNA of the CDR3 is TGTGCCAGCAGCATTCCCCGACAGGGCGCCACAGATACGCAGTATTTT.

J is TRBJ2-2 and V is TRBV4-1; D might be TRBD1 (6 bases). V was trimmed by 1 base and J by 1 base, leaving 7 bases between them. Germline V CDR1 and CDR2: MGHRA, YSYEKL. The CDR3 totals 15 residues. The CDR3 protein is CASSQGTVNTGELFF. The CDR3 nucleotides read TGCGCCAGCAGCCAAGGGACAGTGAACACCGGGGAGCTGTTTTTT.

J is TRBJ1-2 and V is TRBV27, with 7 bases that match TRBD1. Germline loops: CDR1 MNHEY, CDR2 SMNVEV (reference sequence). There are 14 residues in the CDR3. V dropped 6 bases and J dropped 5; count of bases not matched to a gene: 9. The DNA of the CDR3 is TGTGCCAGCAGCCTCAGGGGGACAAATTATGGCTACACCTTC. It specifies CASSLRGTNYGYTF.

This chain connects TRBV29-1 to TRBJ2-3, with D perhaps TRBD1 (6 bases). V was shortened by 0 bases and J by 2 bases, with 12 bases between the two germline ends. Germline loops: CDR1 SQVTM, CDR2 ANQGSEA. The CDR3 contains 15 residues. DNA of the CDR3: TGCAGCGTTGAAGATTATGGACAGAACACAGATACGCAGTATTTT. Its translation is CSVEDYGQNTDTQYF.

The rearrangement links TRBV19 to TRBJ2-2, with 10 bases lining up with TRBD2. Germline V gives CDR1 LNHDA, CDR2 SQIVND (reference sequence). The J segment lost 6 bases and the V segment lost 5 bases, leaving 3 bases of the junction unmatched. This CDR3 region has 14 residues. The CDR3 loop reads CASSPGTSAGELFF. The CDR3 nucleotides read TGTGCCAGTAGTCCAGGGACTAGCGCCGGGGAGCTGTTTTTT.

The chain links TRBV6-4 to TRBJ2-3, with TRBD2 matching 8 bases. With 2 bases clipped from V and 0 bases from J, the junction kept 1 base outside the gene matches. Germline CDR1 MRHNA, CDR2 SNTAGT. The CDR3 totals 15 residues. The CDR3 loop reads CASSDIAGSTDTQYF. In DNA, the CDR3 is TGTGCCAGCAGTGACATAGCGGGAAGCACAGATACGCAGTATTTT.